This TCR beta chain is drawn from a study of lymphopenia after photon versus proton radiotherapy. Study findings and constraints: After lymphocyte nadir, photon-treated repertoires showed oligoclonal expansion, especially CD8+ Temra.

V gave up 5 bases and J gave up 10 bases, with 17 bases separating them. Germline CDR1 and CDR2: PRHDT and FYEKMQ (reference sequence). The CDR3 extends over 13 amino acids. Sequencing was performed with immunoSEQ multiplex PCR; in TCRdb, only in-frame clones are kept and a portion is missing. The repertoire holds around 26,000 clones, with 90% as singletons. A remark on this clone: Antigen specificity is unknown.

The sample consisted of peripheral blood, taken from a patient treated with photon-based radiotherapy. This sequence was found in a woman in her forties or fifties with cholangiocarcinoma. This chain links TRBV13 with TRBJ1-1; D is ambiguous. The CDR3 spells CASSLLRTRLAFF. For the CDR3, the DNA is TGTGCCAGCAGCCTACTTAGGACCAGGCTAGCTTTCTTT. The full variable domain, with the rest looked up from reference TRBV13 and TRBJ1-1, is AAGVIQSPRHLIKEKRETATLKCYPIPRHDTVYWYQQGPGQDPQFLISFYEKMQSDKGSIPDRFSAQQFSDYHSELNMSSLELGDSALYFCASSLLRTRLAFFGQGTRLTVV.